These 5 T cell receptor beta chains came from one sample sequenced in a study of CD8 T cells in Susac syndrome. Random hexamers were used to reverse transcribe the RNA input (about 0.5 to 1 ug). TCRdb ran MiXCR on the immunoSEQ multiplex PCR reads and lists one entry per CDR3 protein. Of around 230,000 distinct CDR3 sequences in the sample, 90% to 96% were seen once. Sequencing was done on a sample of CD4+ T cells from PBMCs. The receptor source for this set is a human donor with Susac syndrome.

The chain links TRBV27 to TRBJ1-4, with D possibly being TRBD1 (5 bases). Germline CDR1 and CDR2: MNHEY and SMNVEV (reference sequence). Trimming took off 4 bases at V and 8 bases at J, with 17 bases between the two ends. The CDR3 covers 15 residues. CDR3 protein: CASSSLRGSQEKLFF. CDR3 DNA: TGTGCCAGCAGTTCCCTTAGGGGCAGTCAGGAAAAACTGTTTTTT.

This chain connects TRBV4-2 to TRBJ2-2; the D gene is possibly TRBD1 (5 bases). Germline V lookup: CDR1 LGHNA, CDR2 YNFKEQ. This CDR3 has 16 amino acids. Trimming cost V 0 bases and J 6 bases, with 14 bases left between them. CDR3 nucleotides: TGTGCCAGCAGCCAAGATAGCAAGGGGTTGGCCGGGGAGCTGTTTTTT. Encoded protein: CASSQDSKGLAGELFF.

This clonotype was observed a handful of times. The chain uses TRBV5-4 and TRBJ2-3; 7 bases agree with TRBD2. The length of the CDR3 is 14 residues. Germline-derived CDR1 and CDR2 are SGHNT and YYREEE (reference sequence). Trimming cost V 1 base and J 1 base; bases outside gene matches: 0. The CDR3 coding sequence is TGTGCCAGCAGCTTGCGGGAGGGCACAGATACGCAGTATTTT. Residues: CASSLREGTDTQYF.

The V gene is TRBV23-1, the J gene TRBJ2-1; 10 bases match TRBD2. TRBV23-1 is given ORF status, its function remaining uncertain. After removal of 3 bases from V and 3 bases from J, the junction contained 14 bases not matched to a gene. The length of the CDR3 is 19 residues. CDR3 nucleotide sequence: TGCGCCAGCAGTCACCGAAGGAACATGACTAGCGGGCTCTACAATGAGCAGTTCTTC. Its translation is CASSHRRNMTSGLYNEQFF.

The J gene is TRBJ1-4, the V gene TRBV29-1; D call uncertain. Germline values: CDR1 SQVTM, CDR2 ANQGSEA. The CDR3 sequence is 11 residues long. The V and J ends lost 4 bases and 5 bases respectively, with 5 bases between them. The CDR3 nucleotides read TGCAGCGTTGTCTCCAATGAAAAACTGTTTTTT. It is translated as CSVVSNEKLFF.